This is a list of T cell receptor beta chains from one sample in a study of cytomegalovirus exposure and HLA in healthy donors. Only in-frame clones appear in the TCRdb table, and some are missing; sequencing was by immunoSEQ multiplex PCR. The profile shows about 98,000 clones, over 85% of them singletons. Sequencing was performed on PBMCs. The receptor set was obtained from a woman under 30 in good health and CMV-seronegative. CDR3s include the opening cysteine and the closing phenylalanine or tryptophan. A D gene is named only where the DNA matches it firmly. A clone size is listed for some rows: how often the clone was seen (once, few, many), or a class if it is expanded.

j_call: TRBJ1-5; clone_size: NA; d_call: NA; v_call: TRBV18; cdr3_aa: CASSPSISNQPQHF; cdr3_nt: TGTGCCAGCTCACCAAGCATCAGCAATCAGCCCCAGCATTTT
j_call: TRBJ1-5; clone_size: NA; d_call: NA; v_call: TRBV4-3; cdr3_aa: CASSQGADQPQHF; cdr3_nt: TGCGCCAGCAGCCAAGGGGCAGATCAGCCCCAGCATTTT
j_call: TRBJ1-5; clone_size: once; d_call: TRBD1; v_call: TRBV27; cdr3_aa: CASSPRTGLNQPQHF; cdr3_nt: TGTGCCAGCAGTCCGAGGACAGGCTTGAATCAGCCCCAGCATTTT
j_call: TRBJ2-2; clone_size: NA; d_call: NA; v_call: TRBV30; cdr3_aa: CAWRVGTRVNGELFF; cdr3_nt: TGTGCCTGGAGAGTGGGAACCAGGGTAAACGGGGAGCTGTTTTTT
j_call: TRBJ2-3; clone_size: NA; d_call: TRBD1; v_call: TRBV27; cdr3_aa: CASSPRTGTTDTQYF; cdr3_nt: TGTGCCAGCAGTCCCCGGACAGGGACCACAGATACGCAGTATTTT
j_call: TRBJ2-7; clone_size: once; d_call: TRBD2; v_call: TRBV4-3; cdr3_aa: CASSQEVSAGRPYEQYF; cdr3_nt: TGCGCCAGCAGCCAAGAGGTCTCAGCGGGGCGTCCCTACGAGCAGTACTTC
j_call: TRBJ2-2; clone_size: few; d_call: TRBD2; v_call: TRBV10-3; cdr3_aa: CAISEGAGGRNTGELFF; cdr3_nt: TGTGCCATCAGTGAGGGAGCGGGGGGAAGAAACACCGGGGAGCTGTTTTTT
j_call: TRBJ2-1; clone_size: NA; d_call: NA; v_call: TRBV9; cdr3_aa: CASTSWGPSSYNEQFF; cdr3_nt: TGTGCCAGCACCTCCTGGGGGCCCAGCTCCTACAATGAGCAGTTCTTC
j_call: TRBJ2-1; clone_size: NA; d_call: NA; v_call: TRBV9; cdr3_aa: CASSVEGQRYNEQFF; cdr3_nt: TGTGCCAGCAGCGTAGAGGGACAAAGATACAATGAGCAGTTCTTC
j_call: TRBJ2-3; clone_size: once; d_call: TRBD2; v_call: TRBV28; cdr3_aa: CASTTLAGRARTDTQYF; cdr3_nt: TGTGCCAGCACCACCCTAGCGGGACGGGCGAGGACAGATACGCAGTATTTT
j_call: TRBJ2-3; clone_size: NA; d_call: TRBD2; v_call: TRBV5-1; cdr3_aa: CASSLSPGDYTDTQYF; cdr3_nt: TGCGCCAGCAGCTTGTCGCCGGGGGACTACACAGATACGCAGTATTTT
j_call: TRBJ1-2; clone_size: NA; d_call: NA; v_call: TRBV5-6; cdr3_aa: CASSSRDTANYGYTF; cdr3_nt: TGTGCCAGCAGCTCCCGGGACACTGCTAACTATGGCTACACCTTC
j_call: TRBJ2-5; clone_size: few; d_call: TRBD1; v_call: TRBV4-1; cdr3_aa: CASSQDVLGQGSHQETQYF; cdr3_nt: TGCGCCAGCAGCCAAGATGTTTTAGGACAGGGTTCCCACCAAGAGACCCAGTACTTC
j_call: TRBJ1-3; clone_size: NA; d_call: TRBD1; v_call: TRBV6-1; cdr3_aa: CASSEYPTGTGNTIYF; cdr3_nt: TGTGCCAGCAGTGAATACCCGACAGGGACTGGAAACACCATATATTTT
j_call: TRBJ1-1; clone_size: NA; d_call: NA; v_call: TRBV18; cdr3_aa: CASSYLREVHTEAFF; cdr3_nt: TGTGCCAGCTCGTACCTCCGGGAGGTCCACACTGAAGCTTTCTTT
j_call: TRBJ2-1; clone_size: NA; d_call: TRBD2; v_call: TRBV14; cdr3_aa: CASRDTAGGPNNEQFF; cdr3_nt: TGTGCCAGCAGAGATACAGCGGGAGGGCCGAACAATGAGCAGTTCTTC
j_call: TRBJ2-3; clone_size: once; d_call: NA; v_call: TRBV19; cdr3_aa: CASSIGVGSDTQYF; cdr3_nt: TGTGCCAGTAGTATAGGGGTCGGGTCGGATACGCAGTATTTT
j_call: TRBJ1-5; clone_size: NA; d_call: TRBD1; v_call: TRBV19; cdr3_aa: CASSTIQGARSNQPQHF; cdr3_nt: TGTGCCAGTAGTACAATTCAGGGGGCGAGAAGCAATCAGCCCCAGCATTTT
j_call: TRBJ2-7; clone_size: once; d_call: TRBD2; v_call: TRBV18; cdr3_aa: CASSKTSLPYEQYF; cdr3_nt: TGTGCCAGCTCAAAGACTAGCTTACCCTACGAGCAGTACTTC
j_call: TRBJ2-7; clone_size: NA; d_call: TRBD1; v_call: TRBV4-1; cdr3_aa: CASSQETGDPYEQYF; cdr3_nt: TGCGCCAGCAGCCAAGAGACAGGGGACCCCTACGAGCAGTACTTC
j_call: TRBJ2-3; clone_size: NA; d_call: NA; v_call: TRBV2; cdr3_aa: CASDEATDTQYF; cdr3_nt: TGTGCCAGCGACGAGGCCACAGATACGCAGTATTTT
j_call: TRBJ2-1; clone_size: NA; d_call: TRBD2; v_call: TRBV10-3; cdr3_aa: CAISWTSGGTMNEQFF; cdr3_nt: TGTGCCATCAGCTGGACTAGCGGGGGGACCATGAATGAGCAGTTCTTC
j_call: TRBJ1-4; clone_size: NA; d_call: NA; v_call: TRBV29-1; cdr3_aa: CSVGGIWGEKLFF; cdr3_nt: TGCAGCGTTGGAGGGATCTGGGGTGAAAAACTGTTTTTT
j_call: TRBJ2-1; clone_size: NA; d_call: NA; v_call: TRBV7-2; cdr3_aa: CASSVSSGVKSLYEQFF; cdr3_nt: TGTGCCAGCAGCGTTTCTTCAGGGGTGAAGTCCCTCTATGAGCAGTTCTTC
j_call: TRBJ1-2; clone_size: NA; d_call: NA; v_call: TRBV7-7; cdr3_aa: CASSLSWGGKDGYTF; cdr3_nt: TGTGCTAGCAGCTTATCGTGGGGGGGTAAGGATGGCTACACCTTC
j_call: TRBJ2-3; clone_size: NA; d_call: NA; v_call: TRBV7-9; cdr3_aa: CATPGATGDTDTQYF; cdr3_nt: TGTGCCACCCCCGGGGCGACGGGAGACACAGATACGCAGTATTTT
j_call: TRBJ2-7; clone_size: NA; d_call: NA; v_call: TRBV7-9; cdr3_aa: CASSPGSYEQYF; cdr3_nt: TGTGCCAGCAGTCCCGGTTCCTACGAGCAGTACTTC
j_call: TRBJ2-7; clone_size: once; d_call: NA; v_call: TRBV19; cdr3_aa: CATSPPSYEQYF; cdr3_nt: TGTGCCACTTCCCCCCCTTCCTACGAGCAGTACTTC
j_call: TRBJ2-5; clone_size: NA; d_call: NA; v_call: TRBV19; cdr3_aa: CASSIATGLSRGETQYF; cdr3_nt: TGTGCCAGTAGTATAGCCACAGGGTTATCTCGCGGTGAGACCCAGTACTTC
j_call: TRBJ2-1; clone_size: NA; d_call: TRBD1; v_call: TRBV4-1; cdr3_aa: CASSQDGTGGYNEQFF; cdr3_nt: TGCGCCAGCAGCCAAGATGGTACAGGGGGGTACAATGAGCAGTTCTTC
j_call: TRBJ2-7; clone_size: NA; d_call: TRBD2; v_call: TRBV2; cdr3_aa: CASRLLSTGGDEQYF; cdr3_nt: TGTGCCAGCAGATTACTAAGCACGGGAGGGGACGAGCAGTACTTC
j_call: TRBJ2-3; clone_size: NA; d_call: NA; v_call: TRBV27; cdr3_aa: CASTWGSGYTDTQYF; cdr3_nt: TGTGCCAGCACCTGGGGGAGCGGGTACACAGATACGCAGTATTTT